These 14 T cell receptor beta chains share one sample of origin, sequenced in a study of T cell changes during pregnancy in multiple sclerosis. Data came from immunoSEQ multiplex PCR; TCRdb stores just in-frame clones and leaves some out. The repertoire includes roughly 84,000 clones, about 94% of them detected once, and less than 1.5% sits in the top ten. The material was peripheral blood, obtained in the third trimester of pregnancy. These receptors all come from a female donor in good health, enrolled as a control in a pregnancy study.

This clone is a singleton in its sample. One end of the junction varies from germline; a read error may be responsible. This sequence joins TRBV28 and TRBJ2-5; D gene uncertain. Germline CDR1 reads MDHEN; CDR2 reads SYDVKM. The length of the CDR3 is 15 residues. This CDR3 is CASSLLDTTQETQYF. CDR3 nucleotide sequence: TGTGCCAGCAGCTTATTAGACACAACCCAAGAGACCCAGTACTTC.

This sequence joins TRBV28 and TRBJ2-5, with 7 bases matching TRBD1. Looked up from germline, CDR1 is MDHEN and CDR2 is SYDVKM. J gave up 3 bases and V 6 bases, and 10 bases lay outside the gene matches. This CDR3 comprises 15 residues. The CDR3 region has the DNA TGTGCCAGCAGGAAAATTGACAGGGCTAAAGAGACCCAGTACTTC. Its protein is CASRKIDRAKETQYF.

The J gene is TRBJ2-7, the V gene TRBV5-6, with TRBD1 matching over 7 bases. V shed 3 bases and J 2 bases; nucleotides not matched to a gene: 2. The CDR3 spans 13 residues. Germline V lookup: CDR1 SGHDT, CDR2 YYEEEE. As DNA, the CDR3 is TGTGCCAGCAGCTCGACAGGGACCTACGAGCAGTACTTC. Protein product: CASSSTGTYEQYF.

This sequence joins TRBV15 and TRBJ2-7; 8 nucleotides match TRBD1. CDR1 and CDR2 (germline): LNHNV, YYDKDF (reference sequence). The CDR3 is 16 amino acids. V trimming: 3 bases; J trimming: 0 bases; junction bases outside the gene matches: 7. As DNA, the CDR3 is TGTGCCACCAGCAGTCGGGGACAGGTCAGCTCCTACGAGCAGTACTTC. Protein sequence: CATSSRGQVSSYEQYF.

The CDR3 loop reads CASTSGVSSYEQYF. The CDR3 DNA is TGTGCCAGCACTTCCGGGGTTAGCTCCTACGAGCAGTACTTC. V and J are TRBV5-5 and TRBJ2-7; possible D gene TRBD2, 5 bases. V was trimmed by 6 bases and J by 0 bases, leaving 13 bases between them. This CDR3 contains 14 residues. The germline gives CDR1 SGHKS, CDR2 YYEKEE (reference sequence).

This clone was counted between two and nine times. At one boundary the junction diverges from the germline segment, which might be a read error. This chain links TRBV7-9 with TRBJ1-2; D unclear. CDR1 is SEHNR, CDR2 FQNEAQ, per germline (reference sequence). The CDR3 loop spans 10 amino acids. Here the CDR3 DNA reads TGTGCCAGCAGCTTAGCTTGGGAGGATTTC. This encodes CASSLAWEDF.

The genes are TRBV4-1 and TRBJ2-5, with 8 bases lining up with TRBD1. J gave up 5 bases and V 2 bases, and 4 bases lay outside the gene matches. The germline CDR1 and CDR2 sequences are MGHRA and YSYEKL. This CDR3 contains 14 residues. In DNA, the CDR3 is TGCGCCAGCAGCCAAAACAGGGGGTGGGAGACCCAGTACTTC. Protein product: CASSQNRGWETQYF.

The CDR3, as DNA: TGTGCCAGCAGCCGCCGGGGACAGGGAAACAATGAGCAGTTCTTC. It specifies CASSRRGQGNNEQFF. The rearrangement uses TRBV6-5 and TRBJ2-1; 9 nucleotides align to TRBD1. Germline assignment: CDR1 MNHEY and CDR2 SVGAGI. The CDR3 is 15 residues long. V trimming: 6 bases; J trimming: 5 bases; junction bases outside the gene matches: 8.

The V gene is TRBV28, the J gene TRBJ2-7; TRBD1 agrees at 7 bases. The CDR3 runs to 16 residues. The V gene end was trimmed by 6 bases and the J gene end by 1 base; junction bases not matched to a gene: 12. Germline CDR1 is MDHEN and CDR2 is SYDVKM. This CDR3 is CASRRFRDSGSYEQYF. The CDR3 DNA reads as TGTGCCAGCAGACGCTTCCGGGACAGTGGGTCCTACGAGCAGTACTTC.

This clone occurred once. The CDR3: CASSFSGTDYEQYF. The CDR3 DNA reads as TGCGCCAGCAGCTTCTCCGGGACAGATTACGAGCAGTACTTC. The genes are TRBV5-1 and TRBJ2-5; 7 positions agree with TRBD1. The end of the DNA fits TRBJ2-7 better, so the J call may be wrong. The CDR3 is made up of 14 amino acids. Germline V CDR1 and CDR2: SGHRS, YFSETQ.

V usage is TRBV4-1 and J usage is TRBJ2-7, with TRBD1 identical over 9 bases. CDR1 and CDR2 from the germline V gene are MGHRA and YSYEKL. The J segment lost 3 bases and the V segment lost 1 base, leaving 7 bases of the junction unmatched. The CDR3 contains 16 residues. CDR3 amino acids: CASSQGQGVKLYEQYF. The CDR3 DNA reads TGCGCCAGCAGCCAAGGACAGGGGGTGAAGCTCTACGAGCAGTACTTC.

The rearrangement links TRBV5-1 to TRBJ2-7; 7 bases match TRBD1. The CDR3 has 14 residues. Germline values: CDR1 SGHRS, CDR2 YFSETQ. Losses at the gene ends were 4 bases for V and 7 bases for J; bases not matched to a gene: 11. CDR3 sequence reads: CASSVGQALGEQYF. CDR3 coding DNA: TGCGCCAGCAGCGTCGGACAGGCCTTGGGGGAGCAGTACTTC.

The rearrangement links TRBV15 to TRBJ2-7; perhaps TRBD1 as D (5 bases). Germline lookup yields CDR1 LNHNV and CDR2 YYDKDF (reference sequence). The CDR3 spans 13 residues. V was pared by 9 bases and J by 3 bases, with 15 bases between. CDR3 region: CATADREHYEQYF. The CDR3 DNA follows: TGTGCCACTGCCGACAGAGAACACTACGAGCAGTACTTC.

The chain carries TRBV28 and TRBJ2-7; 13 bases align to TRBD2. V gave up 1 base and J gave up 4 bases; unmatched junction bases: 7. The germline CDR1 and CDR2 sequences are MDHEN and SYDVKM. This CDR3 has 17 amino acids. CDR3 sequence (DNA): TGTGCCAGCAGTTTATTTGGACTAGCGGGAGTTTTGTACGAGCAGTACTTC. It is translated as CASSLFGLAGVLYEQYF.